This T cell receptor (beta chain) was sequenced for a study of early T cells in non-severe SARS-CoV-2 infection. At the level of the study: Unsorted whole blood bulk RNA was sequenced, with unpaired chains. Study-wide results and caveats: The matching step, a VDJdb search, favored anti-spike CD8 responses and missed private and CD4 specificities.

The library protocol tagged individual cDNA molecules with unique molecular identifiers. MiXCR, applied by TCRdb to the 5' RACE reads, yields one record per CDR3 protein. The sample carries about 31,000 distinct CDR3 sequences, about 4.9% recorded once. This clonotype came up a few times. Its specificity is unknown. The CDR3 covers 15 residues. The junction had 7 bases not matched to a gene; V was cut back by 6 bases and J by 4 bases. The germline CDR1 and CDR2 sequences are MNHNY and SVGAGI (reference sequence). This TCR came from an adult who was a healthcare worker with PCR-confirmed SARS-CoV-2 infection or an uninfected control (not recorded which). Sequenced: whole blood. V usage is TRBV6-6 and J usage is TRBJ2-7; TRBD2 aligns across 12 bases. CDR3 coding DNA: TGTGCCAGCAGAAAAGGACTAGCGGGATCGTACGAGCAGTACTTC. Protein product: CASRKGLAGSYEQYF.